The 17 T cell receptor beta chains given below trace back to one sample, sequenced in a study of T cells in Graves' hyperthyroidism and ophthalmopathy. TCR beta CDR3 sequences were amplified from RNA transcripts. HTBI primers were employed in a first-round RT-PCR of the TCR CDR3. TCRdb passed the multiplex PCR reads through MiXCR, listing each CDR3 protein once. The profile shows about 690,000 distinct CDR3 sequences, roughly 17% of them singletons. The sample consisted of blood. These receptor sequences come from a middle-aged man with Graves' hyperthyroidism.

About this clonotype itself: An end of the junction differs from the germline gene, which may be a read error. This chain uses TRBV27 with TRBJ2-4; D gene uncertain. The V gene's germline CDR1 is MNHEY and CDR2 SMNVEV (reference sequence). CDR3 length equals 16 residues. The CDR3 DNA reads as TGCGCCAGCAGCCAAGAAGATAAGGAAGGGATAAACATTCAGTACTTC. Translation: CASSQEDKEGINIQYF.

About this clonotype: One base away lies a much larger clone, so this may be a sequencing read error. This chain links TRBV28 with TRBJ1-2, with 10 bases lining up with TRBD1. Germline CDR1 reads MDHEN; CDR2 reads SYDVKM. CDR3 length: 15 amino acids. The CDR3 coding sequence is TGTGCCAGCAGCCCAGACAGGGGGCGTAACGATGGCTACACCTTC. Its translation is CASSPDRGRNDGYTF.

V and J are TRBV5-1 and TRBJ1-1, with TRBD1 matching over 8 bases. The length of the CDR3 is 15 residues. CDR1 and CDR2 (germline): SGHRS, YFSETQ. V lost 0 bases, J lost 4 bases, and 5 bases stayed unmatched. CDR3 region: CASSLAQQGGTEAFF. The CDR3 coding sequence is TGCGCCAGCAGCTTGGCCCAACAGGGGGGCACTGAAGCTTTCTTT.

This CDR3 reads CATQRGKERWFTFHEQFF. In nucleotides, the CDR3 is TGTGCCACCCAGCGCGGGAAAGAGAGGTGGTTCACTTTCCATGAGCAGTTCTTC. The chain employs TRBV9 and TRBJ2-1; weak D call: TRBD2 (6 bases). Deletions cut 9 bases from V and 8 bases from J, with 33 bases between. This CDR3 comprises 18 residues. The V gene's germline CDR1 is SGDLS and CDR2 YYNGEE.

This clonotype was seen ten or more times. The CDR3 DNA sequence: TGTGCCAGCAGCTTAGAGTACAGCTCCTACAATGAGCAGTTCTTC. The encoded protein is CASSLEYSSYNEQFF. The chain employs TRBV7-2 and TRBJ2-1, with D uncertain. Germline CDR1 and CDR2: SGHTA and FQGNSA. The CDR3 consists of 15 residues. V was cut by 1 base and J by 0 bases, with 7 bases left in between.

Many counts were recorded for this clonotype. V gene TRBV12-3 or TRBV12-4 combines with J gene TRBJ2-7, with TRBD1 as a possible D gene (6 bases). V was clipped by 3 bases and J by 3 bases, with 12 bases between them. This CDR3 contains 14 residues. The CDR3 region has the DNA TGTGCCAGCAGTTTCTCAGGGGTACTCTACGAGCAGTACTTC. Protein product: CASSFSGVLYEQYF.

Many counts were recorded for this clonotype. This CDR3 is CASSLSPQAGRTQYF. CDR3 coding DNA: TGCGCCAGCAGCTTGTCGCCCCAAGCAGGACGGACCCAGTACTTC. The chain joins TRBV5-1 to TRBJ2-5; D ambiguous. The CDR3 is 15 amino acids. CDR1 is SGHRS and CDR2 is YFSETQ in the germline V gene. V lost 1 base and J lost 7, with 17 bases in between.

A word on this clonotype: At one boundary the junction diverges from the germline segment, which might be a read error. This chain connects TRBV20-1 to TRBJ2-1, with 8 positions matching TRBD1. Germline V gives CDR1 DFQATT, CDR2 SNEGSKA (reference sequence). The CDR3 has 14 amino acids. DNA for the CDR3: TGCAGCGTTGCACCGGGACAGGCTTACAATGAACAGTGCTTC. Its translation is CSVAPGQAYNEQCF.

CDR3 protein: CATSRDDGRGNRDEQFF. In DNA, the CDR3 is TGTGCCACCAGCAGAGATGATGGCCGGGGGAACAGGGATGAGCAGTTCTTC. This chain connects TRBV15 to TRBJ2-1; tentatively, D is TRBD1 or TRBD2 (6 bases each). The ends were cut back, 0 bases at V and 8 bases at J, with 20 bases in the middle. Looked up from germline, CDR1 is LNHNV and CDR2 is YYDKDF (reference sequence). The CDR3 runs 17 residues.

With respect to this clonotype: With a much larger clone just one base away, this may be a read error. The chain employs TRBV28 and TRBJ2-1; no firm D call. CDR3 length equals 11 residues. The germline gives CDR1 MDHEN, CDR2 SYDVKM. V was clipped by 3 bases and J by 14 bases, with 11 bases between them. The DNA for the CDR3 is TGTGCCAGCAGTTTCCAGAATGGGGAGTTCTTC. It specifies CASSFQNGEFF.

Ten or more counts support this clonotype. This chain uses TRBV20-1 with TRBJ2-5, with 9 bases fitting TRBD2. The CDR3 consists of 15 residues. V shed 1 base, J shed 9 bases, and the junction held 12 bases outside the gene matches. From germline, CDR1 is DFQATT and CDR2 SNEGSKA (reference sequence). This CDR3 is CSARGVTSGLSAQYF. The CDR3 nucleotides read TGCAGTGCTAGAGGCGTGACTAGCGGACTCTCGGCCCAGTACTTC.

The sample holds many counts of this clonotype. This chain links TRBV7-2 with TRBJ2-1, with 14 nucleotides matching TRBD2. The CDR3 runs 16 residues. Germline values: CDR1 SGHTA, CDR2 FQGNSA. The ends lost 4 bases at V and 9 bases at J; junction bases unmatched: 8. CDR3 sequence: CASSSTGTSGSFEQFF. In DNA form, the CDR3 reads TGTGCCAGCAGCTCCACCGGGACTAGCGGGAGTTTTGAGCAGTTCTTC.

This clonotype came up many times. The genes are TRBV12-3 or TRBV12-4 and TRBJ1-5; D is undetermined. The CDR3 contains 13 residues. With 1 base removed from V and 6 bases from J, the gap between germline ends came to 7 bases. CDR3 loop: CASSLGESQPQHF. The CDR3 nucleotides are TGTGCCAGCAGTTTAGGGGAAAGTCAGCCCCAGCATTTT.

The chain is built from TRBV20-1 and TRBJ2-2; possibly TRBD2 for D (6 bases). CDR3 length: 14 residues. Per the germline V gene, CDR1 is DFQATT and CDR2 is SNEGSKA (reference sequence). V lost 5 bases and J 1 base, leaving 11 bases between the germline ends. This CDR3 reads CSARRRENTGELFF. The CDR3 DNA sequence: TGCAGTGCTCGCCGGCGGGAGAACACCGGGGAGCTGTTTTTT.

This chain connects TRBV30 to TRBJ2-1; 12 bases line up with TRBD2. The CDR3 sequence is 14 residues long. The trim removed 3 bases at V and 9 bases at J, leaving 6 bases unmatched. Per the germline V gene, CDR1 is GTSNPN and CDR2 is SVGIG (reference sequence). CDR3 in DNA: TGTGCCTGGAGCCTAGCGGGAGGGTGGAGTGAGCAGTTCTTC. Encoded protein: CAWSLAGGWSEQFF.

There are many counts of this clonotype. V gene TRBV27 combines with J gene TRBJ2-7; TRBD1 agrees at 9 bases. Trimming removed 5 bases from V and 2 bases from J; junction bases left unmatched: 4. Germline loops: CDR1 MNHEY, CDR2 SMNVEV (reference sequence). The CDR3 is made up of 14 amino acids. CDR3 loop: CASSRQGGAYEQYF. The CDR3, as DNA: TGTGCCAGCAGTCGACAGGGGGGGGCCTACGAGCAGTACTTC.

This clonotype came up many times. CDR3 DNA sequence: TGTGCCAGCAGTTACGGTGGCAAGCGCGGCTACACCTTC. Translating it yields CASSYGGKRGYTF. V usage is TRBV6-5 and J usage is TRBJ1-2; no reliable D call. This CDR3 comprises 13 residues. The germline V and J ends were trimmed by 2 bases and 8 bases, with 12 bases remaining between them. Germline-derived CDR1 and CDR2 are MNHEY and SVGAGI.